This T cell receptor (beta chain) derives from a study of post-analysis software for immune sequencing data (dated by TCRdb to between 2014 and 2016). Background on the whole study: Recorded disease courses included relapsing-remitting, secondary progressive and progressive-relapsing multiple sclerosis, with some patients lacking subtype annotation. A subset of samples was prepared in parallel using single-end sample barcoding, then pooled and co-amplified after Illumina adapter ligation. The multiple sclerosis patient repertoires were compared with around ten previously published healthy control repertoires from donors aged about 6 to 26 years. What the study reported, not specific to this receptor: Patients showed significantly higher frequencies than controls for about five TRBV segments, among them TRBV5-6, TRBV5-1 and TRBV20-1. Direct clustering with F measure showed strong co-clustering of samples prepared in the same batch, prompting a batch-effect correction. The control group was slightly older than the multiple sclerosis patient group. Normalized Chao1 diversity was significantly lower in multiple sclerosis patients than controls, suggesting substantial peripheral T-cell clonal expansion.

Preparation of the library involved PCR. Sequencer: Illumina HiSeq 2500. Unique molecular identifiers were incorporated into TCR beta cDNA libraries to reduce PCR and sequencing biases. About 500,000 cDNA molecules were obtained per 1 to 10 million input T cells, so each molecule approximated one T cell. The same protocol used for the earlier healthy control dataset was applied to prepare and sequence the patient libraries. Samples belonging to the same batch were prepared together, multiplexed and sequenced on a shared HiSeq lane. The original pipeline was this. Raw barcoded reads were processed with MIGEC, and single-read molecular identifier groups were discarded before consensus assembly and CDR3 extraction. Clonotype tables were post-analysed with VDJtools, and diversity was normalized by down-sampling all datasets to the smallest sample size. Repertoire overlap clustering matched CDR3 amino acid but not nucleotide sequences to correct batch-related cross-sample contamination. TCRdb reanalyzed the raw reads on its own, using fastp at Q25 for trimming and MiXCR for clone calling, and kept in-frame beta chains. Each entry merges the rows of one CDR3 protein and shows their most common DNA and genes. The V and J calls and clone size are TCRdb's, not the authors'. Within this sample are more than 500,000 distinct CDR3 sequences, with approximately 31% of them counted one time only. Less than 6% of the sample goes to the ten largest clones.

To demonstrate the VDJtools post-analysis software, TCR beta repertoires were profiled from the peripheral blood of over ten young patients with multiple sclerosis. The multiple sclerosis patients were children and adolescents ranging in age from roughly 6 to 16 years. This clonotype is a singleton in its sample. Its antigen is unknown. The germline gene is not matched at one end of the junction; a read error may be the cause. The germline V gene sets CDR1 to SGHRS and CDR2 to YFSETQ. From the cysteine through the phenylalanine, the CDR3 covers 12 amino acids. The entry retains the CDR3 DNA only, 36 bases that are in frame from base 1.

The chain was built from TRBV5-1 and TRBJ2-5; no D segment can be confidently identified. The source is a girl aged 2-17 years with multiple sclerosis. Sequencing was done on a sample of blood. The CDR3 is CTSSLVGETQYF. DNA sequence: TGCACCAGCAGCTTGGTTGGAGAGACCCAGTACTTC.